One sample yielded the 28 T cell receptor beta chains listed below, sequenced in a study of blood T cell repertoires in COVID-19. Only in-frame clones appear in the TCRdb table, and some are missing; sequencing was by immunoSEQ multiplex PCR. The sample includes some 270,000 clones, about 87% of them seen just once. Sequenced: PBMCs or T cells enriched from blood (not recorded which). The receptors were sampled from a woman between 35 and 50 years old who had been exposed to COVID-19.

The chain combines TRBV6-5 with TRBJ1-2; D not certain. The germline V gene has CDR1 MNHEY and CDR2 SVGAGI. This CDR3 has 14 amino acids. V lost 2 bases, J lost 4 bases, and 11 bases lay in between. The CDR3 DNA sequence: TGTGCCAGCAGTTACCTTGGGCCCCCCTATGGCTACACCTTC. Translation gives CASSYLGPPYGYTF.

The chain is built from TRBV28 and TRBJ2-1, with TRBD2 identical over 7 bases. There are 15 residues in the CDR3. The junction had 4 bases not matched to a gene; V was cut back by 1 base and J by 4 bases. Germline-derived CDR1 and CDR2 are MDHEN and SYDVKM. CDR3 sequence reads: CASSLLSGVYNEQFF. The CDR3 DNA follows: TGTGCCAGCAGTTTATTGAGCGGGGTTTACAATGAGCAGTTCTTC. Filled out from reference TRBV28 and TRBJ2-1, the complete variable domain reads DVKVTQSSRYLVKRTGEKVFLECVQDMDHENMFWYRQDPGLGLRLIYFSYDVKMKEKGDIPEGYSVSREKKERFSLILESASTNQTSMYLCASSLLSGVYNEQFFGPGTRLTVL.

This sequence joins TRBV30 and TRBJ1-2; weak D call: TRBD1 (6 bases). Germline values: CDR1 GTSNPN, CDR2 SVGIG (reference sequence). V lost 0 bases to trimming and J lost 5 bases, with 13 bases between them. The CDR3 sequence is 14 residues long. Here the CDR3 reads CAWSVQPTGYGYTF. Written as DNA, the CDR3 is TGTGCCTGGAGTGTACAGCCAACAGGGTATGGCTACACCTTC.

The V and J genes are TRBV6-2 or TRBV6-3 and TRBJ2-7; 11 positions agree with TRBD1. Germline CDR1 reads MNHEY; CDR2 reads SVGEGT. Trimming at V came to 5 bases and at J to 2 bases, leaving 8 bases not matched to a gene. The CDR3 consists of 16 residues. The CDR3 region has the DNA TGTGCCAGCAGTCCGCCCCCGGGACAGGGGGCCTACGAGCAGTACTTC. Translating gives CASSPPPGQGAYEQYF.

V usage is TRBV30 and J usage is TRBJ1-2; TRBD1 matches at 8 bases. The germline gives CDR1 GTSNPN, CDR2 SVGIG (reference sequence). CDR3 length: 12 residues. Trimming removed 4 bases from V and 5 bases from J; junction bases left unmatched: 3. The CDR3 DNA is TGTGCCTGGAATGGACAGGGTTATGGCTACACCTTC. Translated: CAWNGQGYGYTF. Supplemented by reference TRBV30 and TRBJ1-2, the full variable domain reads SQTIHQWPATLVQPVGSPLSLECTVEGTSNPNLYWYRQAAGRGLQLLFYSVGIGQISSEVPQNLSASRPQDRQFILSSKKLLLSDSGFYLCAWNGQGYGYTFGSGTRLTVV.

The chain uses TRBV3-1 (or the pseudogene TRBV3-2) and TRBJ1-2, with D possibly being TRBD1 (5 bases). The CDR3 is 13 amino acids. V lost 5 bases and J 4 bases, leaving 11 bases between the germline ends. The V gene's germline CDR1 is LGHDT and CDR2 YNNKEL (reference sequence). This CDR3 reads CASSFRESYGYTF. CDR3 nucleotide sequence: TGTGCCAGCAGCTTCAGGGAATCCTATGGCTACACCTTC.

The chain has TRBV6-5 and TRBJ1-1, with 7 bases that match TRBD1. Germline loops: CDR1 MNHEY, CDR2 SVGAGI. Trimming removed 7 bases from V and 4 bases from J; junction bases left unmatched: 12. This CDR3 spans 15 amino acids. In DNA form, the CDR3 reads TGTGCCAGCACCCAACGACAGGGTGTAGGCACTGAAGCTTTCTTT. Protein: CASTQRQGVGTEAFF.

CDR3 sequence: CASDPGDWRREQYV. The CDR3 DNA is TGCGCCAGCGACCCCGGGGACTGGCGTCGCGAGCAGTACGTC. The gene calls are TRBV10-1 and TRBJ2-7, with a weak D call TRBD2 (6 bases). The length of the CDR3 is 14 residues. Looked up from germline, CDR1 is WNHNN and CDR2 is SYGVQD (reference sequence). The germline V and J ends were trimmed by 8 bases and 6 bases, with 20 bases remaining between them.

The V and J genes are TRBV19 and TRBJ1-2; tentative D call: TRBD1 (6 bases). V was trimmed by 3 bases and J by 2 bases, leaving 10 bases between them. The germline V gene encodes CDR1 LNHDA and CDR2 SQIVND (reference sequence). The CDR3 is made up of 14 amino acids. The CDR3 region has the DNA TGTGCCAGTAGTATCGGACAGATGAACTATGGCTACACCTTC. Translated: CASSIGQMNYGYTF.

This clone has more than one count but fewer than ten. This chain connects TRBV11-2 to TRBJ2-1; unclear D gene. Germline CDR1 and CDR2: SGHAT and FQNNGV. V was cut by 0 bases and J by 7 bases, with 4 bases left in between. The CDR3 runs 12 residues. This chain's CDR3 is CASSLDRNEQFF. The CDR3 bases are TGTGCCAGCAGCTTAGATCGGAATGAGCAGTTCTTC.

The V call is TRBV5-1, the J call TRBJ2-3; a weak D match, TRBD1 (6 bases). The CDR3 is made up of 16 amino acids. V lost 5 bases to trimming and J lost 0 bases, with 16 bases between them. Germline V gene lookup returns CDR1 SGHRS and CDR2 YFSETQ. CDR3 coding DNA: TGCGCCAGCAGAAGAGGGAACAGGGCCAGCACAGATACGCAGTATTTT. Translating gives CASRRGNRASTDTQYF. Using reference TRBV5-1 and TRBJ2-3 for the parts outside the CDR3, the full variable domain is KAGVTQTPRYLIKTRGQQVTLSCSPISGHRSVSWYQQTPGQGLQFLFEYFSETQRNKGNFPGRFSGRQFSNSRSEMNVSTLELGDSALYLCASRRGNRASTDTQYFGPGTRLTVL.

The chain recombines TRBV19 with TRBJ1-1; D not certain. V lost 8 bases and J 6 bases, leaving 13 bases between the germline ends. Germline CDR1 and CDR2: LNHDA and SQIVND (reference sequence). The CDR3 covers 12 residues. For the CDR3, the DNA is TGTGCCAGTGGCGCGGGCAGAGCTGAAGCTTTCTTT. It is translated as CASGAGRAEAFF.

CDR3 sequence reads: CSVEARDRGPRAEAFF. The DNA of the CDR3 is TGCAGCGTTGAAGCCAGGGACAGGGGGCCTAGGGCTGAAGCTTTCTTT. The chain joins TRBV29-1 to TRBJ1-1; 12 bases are a match to TRBD1. The CDR3 consists of 16 residues. Germline V gene data show CDR1 as SQVTM and CDR2 as ANQGSEA. V was clipped by 1 base and J by 6 bases; unmatched bases: 9.

The chain carries TRBV6-2 or TRBV6-3 and TRBJ2-7; 10 positions match TRBD2. V was clipped by 6 bases and J by 0 bases; unmatched bases: 8. This CDR3 is built from 16 residues. Germline CDR1 is MNHEY and CDR2 is SVGEGT. CDR3 sequence: CASSVGLADNSYEQYF. CDR3 DNA: TGTGCCAGCAGCGTAGGACTAGCGGATAACTCCTACGAGCAGTACTTC.

This chain connects TRBV7-9 to TRBJ2-5; TRBD2 matches 15 bases. Germline values: CDR1 SEHNR, CDR2 FQNEAQ (reference sequence). The CDR3 length is 17 residues. V gave up 4 bases and J gave up 5 bases; unmatched junction bases: 8. CDR3 sequence: CASSSVWTSGRGETQYF. In DNA form, the CDR3 reads TGTGCCAGCAGCTCCGTCTGGACTAGCGGGAGGGGGGAGACCCAGTACTTC. Full variable domain (missing parts from reference TRBV7-9 and TRBJ2-5): DTGVSQNPRHKITKRGQNVTFRCDPISEHNRLYWYRQTLGQGPEFLTYFQNEAQLEKSRLLSDRFSAERPKGSFSTLEIQRTEQGDSAMYLCASSSVWTSGRGETQYFGPGTRLLVL.

This chain's CDR3 is CASSHRGQGDTGELFF. The CDR3 DNA is TGTGCCAGCAGCCACAGAGGACAGGGAGACACCGGGGAGCTGTTTTTT. The V call is TRBV5-5, the J call TRBJ2-2, with TRBD1 identical over 8 bases. Germline CDR1 is SGHKS and CDR2 is YYEKEE (reference sequence). The CDR3 runs to 16 residues. J lost 3 bases, V lost 4 bases, and 8 bases had no gene match.

J is TRBJ2-3 and V is TRBV25-1, with D perhaps TRBD2 (6 bases). V was trimmed by 8 bases and J by 4 bases, leaving 19 bases between them. Per the germline V gene, CDR1 is MGHDK and CDR2 is SYGVNS. The length of the CDR3 is 15 residues. The CDR3 region is CASSPAGGAADTQYF. CDR3 DNA sequence: TGTGCCAGCTCCCCTGCGGGCGGGGCGGCAGATACGCAGTATTTT.

The chain has TRBV27 and TRBJ2-2; 7 bases are a match to TRBD2. The ends lost 5 bases at V and 2 bases at J; junction bases unmatched: 8. The CDR3 totals 16 residues. Per germline, CDR1 MNHEY and CDR2 SMNVEV (reference sequence). CDR3 region: CASSPRTSVNTGELFF. Here the CDR3 DNA reads TGTGCCAGCAGTCCTCGAACTAGCGTAAACACCGGGGAGCTGTTTTTT.

This chain joins TRBV6-6 and TRBJ2-7; 8 bases line up with TRBD1. Germline CDR1 MNHNY, CDR2 SVGAGI (reference sequence). J gave up 4 bases and V 3 bases, and 11 bases lay outside the gene matches. The CDR3 consists of 16 residues. CDR3 in DNA: TGTGCCAGCAGTTATGGGCCCCAGGGGGCCGAATACGAGCAGTACTTC. It specifies CASSYGPQGAEYEQYF.

This clone has just one count. This CDR3 reads CAWSTSGGVSNQPQHF. The CDR3 DNA reads TGTGCCTGGAGTACCTCCGGGGGAGTAAGCAATCAGCCCCAGCATTTT. The chain recombines TRBV30 with TRBJ1-5; TRBD1 is a possible D gene (5 bases). V was shortened by 2 bases and J by 1 base, with 15 bases between the two germline ends. Germline CDR1 is GTSNPN and CDR2 is SVGIG (reference sequence). This CDR3 is 16 amino acids long. The full variable domain, rest sourced from reference TRBV30 and TRBJ1-5, is SQTIHQWPATLVQPVGSPLSLECTVEGTSNPNLYWYRQAAGRGLQLLFYSVGIGQISSEVPQNLSASRPQDRQFILSSKKLLLSDSGFYLCAWSTSGGVSNQPQHFGDGTRLSIL.

The V and J genes are TRBV28 and TRBJ1-2; the match to TRBD1 covers 7 bases. Trimming removed 4 bases from V and 8 bases from J; junction bases left unmatched: 10. Germline CDR1 is MDHEN and CDR2 is SYDVKM. CDR3 length: 14 residues. CDR3: CASSSPSTGYGYTF. CDR3 bases: TGTGCCAGCAGTTCACCATCGACAGGGTACGGCTACACCTTC.

The rearrangement uses TRBV11-3 and TRBJ2-5, with 12 bases lining up with TRBD1. After removal of 5 bases from V and 4 bases from J, the junction contained 5 bases not matched to a gene. Germline assignment: CDR1 SGHNT and CDR2 YENEEA. The CDR3 is 15 amino acids. In DNA form, the CDR3 reads TGTGCCAGCAGCCCCGGGACAGGGGGCGTAGAGACCCAGTACTTC. The encoded protein is CASSPGTGGVETQYF.

This rearrangement joins TRBV6-2 or TRBV6-3 to TRBJ1-6; D not certain. CDR1 MNHEY and CDR2 SVGEGT come from the germline V gene. The V gene lost 5 bases and the J gene lost 8 bases, with 13 bases spanning the gap. CDR3 length: 14 residues. CDR3 amino acids: CASSAKWEDSPLHF. The CDR3 DNA is TGTGCCAGCAGTGCAAAATGGGAGGATTCACCCCTCCACTTT.

The J gene is TRBJ1-5, the V gene TRBV5-1, with 8 bases that match TRBD1. V was clipped by 0 bases and J by 1 base; unmatched bases: 3. Germline V gene lookup returns CDR1 SGHRS and CDR2 YFSETQ. The CDR3 runs 16 residues. The CDR3 loop reads CASSLGQGASNQPQHF. DNA of the CDR3: TGCGCCAGCAGCTTGGGGCAGGGGGCCAGCAATCAGCCCCAGCATTTT.

The V and J genes are TRBV6-5 and TRBJ1-2, with a tentative D call TRBD1 (5 bases). This CDR3 spans 14 amino acids. The V and J ends lost 4 bases and 4 bases respectively, with 13 bases between them. Germline V gene lookup returns CDR1 MNHEY and CDR2 SVGAGI. The CDR3 DNA follows: TGTGCCAGCAGTTCCCCAGGGTTGGGCTATGGCTACACCTTC. This translates into CASSSPGLGYGYTF.

The rearrangement links TRBV27 to TRBJ2-3; 9 nucleotides line up with TRBD2. The CDR3 spans 18 residues. The germline V gene has CDR1 MNHEY and CDR2 SMNVEV (reference sequence). Trimming cost V 3 bases and J 5 bases; bases outside gene matches: 15. The CDR3 DNA reads TGTGCCAGCAGTTTTGAGGGAACGGCTAGCGGGATGCAAGATACGCAGTATTTT. As protein: CASSFEGTASGMQDTQYF.

In the case of this clone: The junction differs from germline at one of its ends, possibly a read error. The identical CDR3 is also encoded by other nucleotide sequences in the sample. The chain is built from TRBV5-1 and TRBJ1-1, with D maybe TRBD1 (6 bases). Per germline, CDR1 SGHRS and CDR2 YFSETQ. The CDR3 has 13 amino acids. The DNA for the CDR3 is TGTGCCAGCAGCTTAAAGGGGGACACTGAAGCTTTCTTT. Amino acids: CASSLKGDTEAFF.

This clone was detected only once. The chain combines TRBV25-1 with TRBJ1-1; D unclear. The CDR3 contains 15 residues. The V end was cut by 2 bases, the J end by 2 bases, with 12 bases between. Germline V gene lookup returns CDR1 MGHDK and CDR2 SYGVNS. CDR3 sequence: CASSETTVSNTEAFF. As DNA, the CDR3 is TGTGCCAGCAGTGAAACAACAGTCAGTAACACTGAAGCTTTCTTT.